This T cell receptor beta chain was obtained from a study of blood T cells in healthy people across ages. PCR was performed a second time for about 7 to 12 cycles using a sample-barcoded 5' primer and a J-beta primer mix. Each CDR3 protein gets one entry after TCRdb re-called the 5' RACE reads with MiXCR. The sample lists approximately 830,000 distinct CDR3 sequences; 55% to 65% were seen once. General study points: Getting older went along with TCR beta diversity per million T cells dropping roughly linearly.

Trimming took 8 bases from V and 0 from J, leaving 17 bases between them. The CDR3 has 17 residues. Worth noting for this clonotype: What it binds is unknown.

Material: blood. The genes are TRBV12-3 or TRBV12-4 and TRBJ2-6, with a weak D call TRBD1 (7 bases). This TCR was sampled from a man aged 25-45 years in good health. The CDR3 sequence is CASAGGTALSGANVLTF. The CDR3 DNA follows: TGTGCCAGCGCAGGGGGGACAGCGCTCTCTGGGGCCAACGTCCTGACTTTC.